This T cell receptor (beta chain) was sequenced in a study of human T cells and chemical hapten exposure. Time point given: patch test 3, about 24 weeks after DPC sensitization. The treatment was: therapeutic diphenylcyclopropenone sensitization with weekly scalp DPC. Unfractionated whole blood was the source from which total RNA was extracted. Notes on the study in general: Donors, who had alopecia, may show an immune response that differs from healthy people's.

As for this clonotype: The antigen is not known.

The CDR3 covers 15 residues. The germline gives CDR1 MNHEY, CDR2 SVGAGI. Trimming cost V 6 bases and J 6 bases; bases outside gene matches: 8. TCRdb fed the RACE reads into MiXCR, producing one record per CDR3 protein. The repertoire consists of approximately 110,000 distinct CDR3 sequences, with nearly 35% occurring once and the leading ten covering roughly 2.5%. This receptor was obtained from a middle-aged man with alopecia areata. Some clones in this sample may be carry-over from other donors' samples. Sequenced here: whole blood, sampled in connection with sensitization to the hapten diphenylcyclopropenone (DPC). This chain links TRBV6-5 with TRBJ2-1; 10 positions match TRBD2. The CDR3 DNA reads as TGTGCCAGCAGCCCAGCGGGAGGGCCTACCAATGAGCAGTTCTTC. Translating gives CASSPAGGPTNEQFF.